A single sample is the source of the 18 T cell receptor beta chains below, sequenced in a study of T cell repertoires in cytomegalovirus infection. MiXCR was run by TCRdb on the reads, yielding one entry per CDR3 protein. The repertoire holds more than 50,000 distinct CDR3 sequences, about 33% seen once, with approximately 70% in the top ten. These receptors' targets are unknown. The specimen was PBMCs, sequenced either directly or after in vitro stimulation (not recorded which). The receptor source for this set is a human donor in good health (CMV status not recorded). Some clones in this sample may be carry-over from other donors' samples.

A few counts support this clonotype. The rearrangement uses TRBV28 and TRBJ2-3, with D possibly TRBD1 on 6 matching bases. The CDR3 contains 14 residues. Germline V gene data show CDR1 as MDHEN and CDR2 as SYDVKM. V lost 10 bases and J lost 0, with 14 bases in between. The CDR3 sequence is CATWGQPSTDTQYF. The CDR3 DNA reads TGTGCCACCTGGGGGCAACCTAGCACAGATACGCAGTATTTT. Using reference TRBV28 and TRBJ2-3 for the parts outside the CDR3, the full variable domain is DVKVTQSSRYLVKRTGEKVFLECVQDMDHENMFWYRQDPGLGLRLIYFSYDVKMKEKGDIPEGYSVSREKKERFSLILESASTNQTSMYLCATWGQPSTDTQYFGPGTRLTVL.

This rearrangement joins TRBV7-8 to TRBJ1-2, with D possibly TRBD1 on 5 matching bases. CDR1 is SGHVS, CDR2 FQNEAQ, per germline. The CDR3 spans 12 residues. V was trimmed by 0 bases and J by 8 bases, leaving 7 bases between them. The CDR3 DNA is TGTGCCAGCAGCTTAGCTCGACAGGGCTACACCTTC. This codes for CASSLARQGYTF.

The CDR3 DNA is TGTGCCAGCAGTTACCTTTTAGGGGGGAACACTGAAGCTTTCTTT. Protein product: CASSYLLGGNTEAFF. The rearrangement joins TRBV6-5 to TRBJ1-1, with TRBD1 as a possible D gene (6 bases). The CDR3 totals 15 residues. The V end lost 2 bases, the J end lost 1 base, and 11 bases lay between the germline ends. Per the germline V gene, CDR1 is MNHEY and CDR2 is SVGAGI.

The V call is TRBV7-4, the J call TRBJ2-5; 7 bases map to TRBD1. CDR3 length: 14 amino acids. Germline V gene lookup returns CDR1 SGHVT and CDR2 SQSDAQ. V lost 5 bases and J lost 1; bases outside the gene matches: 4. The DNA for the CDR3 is TGTGCCAGCAGCCCCGGGGACAGCCAAGAGACCCAGTACTTC. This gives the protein CASSPGDSQETQYF.

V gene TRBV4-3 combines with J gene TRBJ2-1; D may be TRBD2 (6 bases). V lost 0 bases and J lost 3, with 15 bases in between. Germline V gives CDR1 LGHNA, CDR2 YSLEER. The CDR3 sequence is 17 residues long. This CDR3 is CASSQDRLVELYNEQFF. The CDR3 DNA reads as TGCGCCAGCAGCCAAGACCGACTAGTCGAACTCTACAATGAGCAGTTCTTC.

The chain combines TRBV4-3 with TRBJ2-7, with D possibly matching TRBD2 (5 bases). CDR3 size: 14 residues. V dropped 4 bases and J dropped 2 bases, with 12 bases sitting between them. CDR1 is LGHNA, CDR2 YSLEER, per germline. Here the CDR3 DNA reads TGCGCCAGCAGCCCGAGCGGACTCACCTACGAGCAGTACTTC. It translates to CASSPSGLTYEQYF.

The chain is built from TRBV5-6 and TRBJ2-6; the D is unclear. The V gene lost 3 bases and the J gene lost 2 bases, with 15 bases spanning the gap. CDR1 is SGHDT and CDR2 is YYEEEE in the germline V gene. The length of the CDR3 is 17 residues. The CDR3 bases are TGTGCCAGCAGCTCGTACGCCTACAGCACTGGGGCCAACGTCCTGACTTTC. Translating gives CASSSYAYSTGANVLTF.

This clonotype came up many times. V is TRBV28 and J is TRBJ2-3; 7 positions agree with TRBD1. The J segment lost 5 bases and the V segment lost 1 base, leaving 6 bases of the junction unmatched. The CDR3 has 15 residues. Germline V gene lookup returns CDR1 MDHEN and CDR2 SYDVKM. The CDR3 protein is CASSLLSGGEDTQYF. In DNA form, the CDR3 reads TGTGCCAGCAGTTTATTATCAGGGGGAGAAGATACGCAGTATTTT.

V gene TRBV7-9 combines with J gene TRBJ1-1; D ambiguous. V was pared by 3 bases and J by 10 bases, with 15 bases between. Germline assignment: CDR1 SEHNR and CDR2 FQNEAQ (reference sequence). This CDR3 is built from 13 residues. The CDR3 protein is CASSFYRGERAFF. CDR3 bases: TGTGCCAGCAGCTTTTACCGGGGTGAAAGAGCTTTCTTT.

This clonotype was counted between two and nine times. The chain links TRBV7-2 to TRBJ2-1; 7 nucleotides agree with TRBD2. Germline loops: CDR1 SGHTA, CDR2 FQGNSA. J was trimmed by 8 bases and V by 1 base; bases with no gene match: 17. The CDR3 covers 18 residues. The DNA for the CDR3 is TGTGCCAGCAGCTTAGTTGCTCTAGGCGGGAGAGGTTTCGATGAGCAGTTCTTC. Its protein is CASSLVALGGRGFDEQFF.

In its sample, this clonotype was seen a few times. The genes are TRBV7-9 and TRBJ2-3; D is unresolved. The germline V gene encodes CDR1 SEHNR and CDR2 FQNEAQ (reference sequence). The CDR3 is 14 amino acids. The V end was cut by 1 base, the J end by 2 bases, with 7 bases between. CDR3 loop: CASSLVQLTDTQYF. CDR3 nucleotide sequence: TGTGCCAGCAGCTTAGTCCAGCTCACAGATACGCAGTATTTT.

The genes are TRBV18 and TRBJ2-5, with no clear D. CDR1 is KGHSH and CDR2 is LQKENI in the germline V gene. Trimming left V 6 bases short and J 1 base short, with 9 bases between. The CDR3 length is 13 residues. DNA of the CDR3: TGTGCCAGCTCGAGGCGGAGCCAAGAGACCCAGTACTTC. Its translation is CASSRRSQETQYF.

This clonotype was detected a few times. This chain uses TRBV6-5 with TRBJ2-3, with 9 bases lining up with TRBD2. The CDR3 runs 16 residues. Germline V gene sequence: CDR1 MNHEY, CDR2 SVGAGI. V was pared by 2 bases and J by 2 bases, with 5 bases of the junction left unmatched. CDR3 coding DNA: TGTGCCAGCAGTTACCCTAGCGGGGAATACACAGATACGCAGTATTTT. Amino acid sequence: CASSYPSGEYTDTQYF.

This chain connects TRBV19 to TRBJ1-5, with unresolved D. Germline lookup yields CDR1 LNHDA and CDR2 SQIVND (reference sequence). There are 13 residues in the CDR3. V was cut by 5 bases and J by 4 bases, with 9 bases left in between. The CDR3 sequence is CASSPSRNQPQHF. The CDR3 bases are TGTGCCAGTAGTCCCAGCAGAAATCAGCCCCAGCATTTT.

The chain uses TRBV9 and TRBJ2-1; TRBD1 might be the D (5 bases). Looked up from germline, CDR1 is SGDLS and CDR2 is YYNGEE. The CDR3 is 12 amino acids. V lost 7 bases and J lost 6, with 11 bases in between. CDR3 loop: CASEPRVNEQFF. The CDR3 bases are TGTGCCAGCGAACCCAGGGTCAATGAGCAGTTCTTC.

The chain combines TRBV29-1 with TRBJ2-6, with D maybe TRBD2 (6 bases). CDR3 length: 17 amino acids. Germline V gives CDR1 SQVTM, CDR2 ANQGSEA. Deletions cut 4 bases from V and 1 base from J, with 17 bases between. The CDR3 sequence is CSVAGGTGASGANVLTF. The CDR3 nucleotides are TGCAGCGTTGCTGGGGGGACTGGGGCATCTGGGGCCAACGTCCTGACTTTC.

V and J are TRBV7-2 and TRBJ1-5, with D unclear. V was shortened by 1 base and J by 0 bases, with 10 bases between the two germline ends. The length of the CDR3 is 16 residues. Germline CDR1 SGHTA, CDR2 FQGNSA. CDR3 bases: TGTGCCAGCAGCTTAGTGGCCGGGAATAGCAATCAGCCCCAGCATTTT. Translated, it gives CASSLVAGNSNQPQHF.

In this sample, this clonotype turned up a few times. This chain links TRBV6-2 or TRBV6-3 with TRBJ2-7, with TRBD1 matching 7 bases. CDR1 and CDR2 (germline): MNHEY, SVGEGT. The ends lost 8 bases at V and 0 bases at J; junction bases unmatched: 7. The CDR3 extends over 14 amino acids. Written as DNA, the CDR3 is TGTGCCAGCGTCAGAGGGACAGCCTCCTACGAGCAGTACTTC. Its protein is CASVRGTASYEQYF.